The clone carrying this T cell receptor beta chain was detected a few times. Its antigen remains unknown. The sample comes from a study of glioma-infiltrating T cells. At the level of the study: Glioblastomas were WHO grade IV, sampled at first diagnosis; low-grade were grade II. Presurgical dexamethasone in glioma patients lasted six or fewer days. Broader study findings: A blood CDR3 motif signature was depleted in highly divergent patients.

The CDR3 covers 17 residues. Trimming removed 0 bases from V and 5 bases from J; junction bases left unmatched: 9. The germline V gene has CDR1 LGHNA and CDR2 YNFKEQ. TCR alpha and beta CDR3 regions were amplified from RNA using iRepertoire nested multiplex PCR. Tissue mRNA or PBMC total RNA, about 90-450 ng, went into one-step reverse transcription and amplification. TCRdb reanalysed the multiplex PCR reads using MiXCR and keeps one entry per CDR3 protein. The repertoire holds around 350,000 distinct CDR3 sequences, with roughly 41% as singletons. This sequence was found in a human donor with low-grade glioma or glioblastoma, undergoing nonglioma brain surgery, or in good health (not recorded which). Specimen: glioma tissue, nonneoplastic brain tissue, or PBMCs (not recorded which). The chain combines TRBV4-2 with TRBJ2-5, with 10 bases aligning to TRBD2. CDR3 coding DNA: TGTGCCAGCAGCCAAGAGGCGGGAGCGGGAGGGGCGGAGACCCAGTACTTC. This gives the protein CASSQEAGAGGAETQYF.